These 23 T cell receptor beta chains were all obtained from the same sample, sequenced in a study of T cells in Graves' hyperthyroidism and ophthalmopathy. RNA transcripts were the template for amplifying TCR beta CDR3 regions. First-round RT-PCR with HTBI primers amplified the TCR CDR3 region. TCRdb processed the multiplex PCR reads anew with MiXCR; each CDR3 protein has one entry. This sample carries fewer than 650,000 distinct CDR3 sequences, 13% to 15% of them seen once, and the ten largest clones take roughly 7.1%. Material: blood. These receptors were taken from a woman younger than 30 with Graves' ophthalmopathy.

The chain is built from TRBV2 and TRBJ1-1, with 8 bases identical to TRBD1. CDR3 length equals 14 residues. The V gene end was trimmed by 3 bases and the J gene end by 6 bases; junction bases not matched to a gene: 6. In germline, CDR1 is SNHLY, CDR2 FYNNEI. CDR3 protein: CASSEVQGGAEAFF. DNA of the CDR3: TGTGCCAGCAGTGAGGTACAGGGGGGCGCTGAAGCTTTCTTT. The complete variable domain, with remaining parts taken from reference TRBV2 and TRBJ1-1, reads EPEVTQTPSHQVTQMGQEVILRCVPISNHLYFYWYRQILGQKVEFLVSFYNNEISEKSEIFDDQFSVERPDGSNFTLKIRSTKLEDSAMYFCASSEVQGGAEAFFGQGTRLTVV.

The table lists this clonotype with a few counts. The chain carries TRBV28 and TRBJ2-1; TRBD2 might be the D (6 bases). Germline CDR1 is MDHEN and CDR2 is SYDVKM. The V and J ends lost 7 bases and 4 bases respectively, with 29 bases between them. The CDR3 is 19 residues long. The CDR3 loop is CASTLPSPSGSGGYNEQFF. In DNA, the CDR3 is TGTGCCAGCACCCTACCGTCCCCTAGTGGTAGCGGTGGGTACAATGAGCAGTTCTTC. The whole variable domain, filled in from reference TRBV28 and TRBJ2-1, reads DVKVTQSSRYLVKRTGEKVFLECVQDMDHENMFWYRQDPGLGLRLIYFSYDVKMKEKGDIPEGYSVSREKKERFSLILESASTNQTSMYLCASTLPSPSGSGGYNEQFFGPGTRLTVL.

This clonotype was counted ten times or more. The genes are TRBV7-9 and TRBJ2-5, with TRBD2 matching over 9 bases. CDR3 length: 17 residues. Trimming cost V 5 bases and J 3 bases; bases outside gene matches: 13. From germline, CDR1 is SEHNR and CDR2 FQNEAQ (reference sequence). CDR3: CASSPRGSGSAKETQYF. Here the CDR3 DNA reads TGTGCCAGCAGCCCCCGGGGTAGCGGGAGTGCGAAAGAGACCCAGTACTTC.

In DNA, the CDR3 is TGTGCCTGGAGTTGGGGTATCAATCAGCCCCAGCATTTT. Translating gives CAWSWGINQPQHF. This sequence joins TRBV30 and TRBJ1-5; D remains ambiguous. The CDR3 covers 13 residues. Trimming cost V 2 bases and J 3 bases, with 8 bases left between them. Germline values: CDR1 GTSNPN, CDR2 SVGIG (reference sequence).

This clonotype was counted at least ten times. CDR3 sequence (DNA): TGCAGTGCTAGACATCTCGGACTAGCCTCCTACGAGCAGTACTTC. Protein product: CSARHLGLASYEQYF. The chain recombines TRBV20-1 with TRBJ2-7; 8 bases agree with TRBD2. Germline lookup yields CDR1 DFQATT and CDR2 SNEGSKA (reference sequence). V lost 2 bases to trimming and J lost 0 bases; unmatched junction nucleotides: 6. The CDR3 runs 15 residues.

This clonotype has more than one count but fewer than ten. This chain joins TRBV4-1 and TRBJ2-7; D possibly matches TRBD1 or TRBD2 (5 bases each). The V gene lost 0 bases and the J gene lost 7 bases, with 19 bases spanning the gap. The CDR3 runs 16 residues. Germline V CDR1 and CDR2: MGHRA, YSYEKL. CDR3 amino acids: CASSQETASARREQYF. CDR3 DNA: TGCGCCAGCAGCCAAGAGACAGCATCAGCGAGGAGGGAGCAGTACTTC.

This clonotype has just one count. The genes are TRBV18 and TRBJ2-7; 7 nucleotides match TRBD1. From germline, CDR1 is KGHSH and CDR2 LQKENI. This CDR3 comprises 16 residues. V lost 1 base and J lost 1; bases outside the gene matches: 7. CDR3 nucleotides: TGTGCCAGCTCACCACGCGCGCAGGGGGTTTCCTACGAGCAGTACTTC. Its protein is CASSPRAQGVSYEQYF.

This rearrangement joins TRBV7-8 to TRBJ2-7; 7 bases are shared with TRBD2. V gave up 3 bases and J gave up 6 bases; unmatched junction bases: 11. This CDR3 has 15 residues. CDR1 is SGHVS, CDR2 FQNEAQ, per germline. CDR3 sequence: CASSFRAGGGGEQYF. The CDR3, as DNA: TGTGCCAGCAGCTTCCGAGCGGGTGGGGGGGGCGAGCAGTACTTC.

This clonotype was detected many times. V is TRBV20-1 and J is TRBJ2-7; TRBD2 agrees at 9 bases. After removal of 0 bases from V and 3 bases from J, the junction contained 6 bases not matched to a gene. In germline, CDR1 is DFQATT, CDR2 SNEGSKA (reference sequence). This CDR3 contains 15 residues. The CDR3 region has the DNA TGCAGTGCTAGAGATCGAGGAGCGGGAGGCTACGAGCAGTACTTC. As protein: CSARDRGAGGYEQYF.

This clonotype was counted at least ten times. The V call is TRBV7-2, the J call TRBJ2-1; D may be TRBD2 (6 bases). CDR1 and CDR2 from the germline V gene are SGHTA and FQGNSA. V lost 5 bases and J lost 6, with 11 bases in between. The CDR3 consists of 13 residues. The CDR3 spells CASSVREFNEQFF. The CDR3 nucleotides read TGTGCCAGCAGCGTTCGGGAGTTCAATGAGCAGTTCTTC.

In its sample, this clonotype was seen a few times. The chain uses TRBV19 and TRBJ1-5; 7 bases are a match to TRBD1. This CDR3 has 15 amino acids. Per the germline V gene, CDR1 is LNHDA and CDR2 is SQIVND (reference sequence). J gave up 2 bases and V 8 bases, and 9 bases lay outside the gene matches. CDR3 sequence (DNA): TGTGCCAGTTCCCACAGGGGTTATGGCAATCAGCCCCAGCATTTT. It codes for CASSHRGYGNQPQHF.

This clonotype was counted many times. CDR3 residues: CASSLEWEGDTEAFF. Written as DNA, the CDR3 is TGTGCCAGCAGCTTAGAATGGGAAGGGGACACTGAAGCTTTCTTT. The chain carries TRBV7-9 and TRBJ1-1; tentatively, D is TRBD1 (5 bases). The V gene lost 1 base and the J gene lost 3 bases, with 12 bases spanning the gap. Germline V gene data show CDR1 as SEHNR and CDR2 as FQNEAQ (reference sequence). The CDR3 consists of 15 residues.

This clonotype was seen repeatedly, ten times or more. V gene TRBV2 combines with J gene TRBJ2-2; possibly TRBD2 for D (5 bases). Per the germline V gene, CDR1 is SNHLY and CDR2 is FYNNEI. The CDR3 consists of 12 residues. Trimming took off 6 bases at V and 3 bases at J, with 5 bases between the two ends. The CDR3 protein is CASSGDTGELFF. Here the CDR3 DNA reads TGTGCCAGCAGCGGGGACACCGGGGAGCTGTTTTTT.

This clonotype was counted ten times or more. The chain is built from TRBV6-1 and TRBJ2-7, with 8 bases identical to TRBD2. The length of the CDR3 is 16 residues. The germline V gene encodes CDR1 MNHNS and CDR2 SASEGT. V trimming: 5 bases; J trimming: 0 bases; junction bases outside the gene matches: 9. CDR3 protein: CASSSVSGASSYEQYF. Written as DNA, the CDR3 is TGTGCCAGCAGTTCGGTTAGCGGGGCCAGCTCCTACGAGCAGTACTTC.

V gene TRBV11-2 combines with J gene TRBJ1-3; D remains ambiguous. This CDR3 region has 16 residues. V was shortened by 5 bases and J by 4 bases, with 18 bases between the two germline ends. The V gene's germline CDR1 is SGHAT and CDR2 FQNNGV. In DNA, the CDR3 is TGTGCCAGCAGCACCTCGACGGATTCGGGAGGAAACACCATATATTTT. Its translation is CASSTSTDSGGNTIYF.

A note on this clonotype: Germline and junction disagree at one end, which may indicate a read error. The CDR3 here is CASSITRGRADTEASF. CDR3 sequence (DNA): TGTGCCAGTAGTATAACGAGGGGAAGGGCAGACACTGAAGCTTCCTTT. The chain combines TRBV19 with TRBJ1-1, with a possible D match to TRBD1 (5 bases). CDR1 and CDR2 from the germline V gene are LNHDA and SQIVND (reference sequence). CDR3 length: 16 amino acids.

The sample holds a few counts of this clonotype. The genes are TRBV9 and TRBJ2-5; D is uncertain. Trimming stripped 0 bases from V and 1 base from J, with 4 bases between. Germline values: CDR1 SGDLS, CDR2 YYNGEE. CDR3 size: 13 residues. The CDR3 coding sequence is TGTGCCAGCAGCGTAGAACCCCAAGAGACCCAGTACTTC. Its translation: CASSVEPQETQYF.

This clonotype appeared a few times. The J gene is TRBJ1-5, the V gene TRBV7-6; D gene ambiguous. Trimming stripped 1 base from V and 8 bases from J, with 12 bases between. Per germline, CDR1 SGHVS and CDR2 FNYEAQ. The CDR3 contains 14 residues. The CDR3 here is CASSLGAGYEPQHF. In DNA, the CDR3 is TGTGCCAGCAGCTTAGGGGCCGGTTACGAGCCCCAGCATTTT. Looking up the rest from reference TRBV7-6 and TRBJ1-5 gives the full variable domain: GAGVSQSPRYKVTKRGQDVALRCDPISGHVSLYWYRQALGQGPEFLTYFNYEAQQDKSGLPNDRFSAERPEGSISTLTIQRTEQRDSAMYRCASSLGAGYEPQHFGDGTRLSIL.

Points on this clonotype: Relative to the germline gene, one junction end is altered; a read error may explain this. The rearrangement uses TRBV7-2 and TRBJ2-7, with 12 bases identical to TRBD2. This CDR3 contains 14 residues. CDR1 is SGHTA, CDR2 FQGNSA, per germline. The CDR3 bases are TGTGCCAGCAGCTTAACTAGCGGGGGGTACGAGCAGTGCTTC. Protein sequence: CASSLTSGGYEQCF.

This clonotype appeared many times. No DNA is shown, since the ends of the CDR3 on it are uncertain; the CDR3 is the one TCRdb lists. The rearrangement links TRBV6-2 or TRBV6-3 to TRBJ2-3. The germline V gene encodes CDR1 MNHEY and CDR2 SVGEGT. A total of 13 residues make up the CDR3, ends included. CDR3 in amino acids: CASSTSFTDTQYF.

Here the CDR3 DNA reads TGTGCCTGGACCTCGACAAGGGGAGGTCAGCCCCAGCATTTT. It is translated as CAWTSTRGGQPQHF. This chain links TRBV30 with TRBJ1-5; maybe TRBD1 (5 bases). CDR3 length: 14 residues. The ends were cut back, 4 bases at V and 6 bases at J, with 16 bases in the middle. CDR1 GTSNPN and CDR2 SVGIG come from the germline V gene (reference sequence).

This clonotype was counted at least ten times. This chain links TRBV28 with TRBJ1-6; D unresolved. Trimming stripped 5 bases from V and 0 bases from J, with 14 bases between. CDR3 length equals 17 residues. Germline V gene data show CDR1 as MDHEN and CDR2 as SYDVKM. The CDR3 protein is CASSQFEIPSYNSPLHF. CDR3 sequence (DNA): TGTGCCAGCAGTCAATTTGAGATACCCTCCTATAATTCACCCCTCCACTTT.

This clonotype was seen ten or more times. The chain recombines TRBV6-1 with TRBJ2-7, with D perhaps matching TRBD1 (6 bases). Germline CDR1 MNHNS, CDR2 SASEGT. The V and J ends lost 6 bases and 5 bases respectively, with 14 bases between them. The length of the CDR3 is 13 residues. The CDR3 coding sequence is TGTGCCAGCAGCCACAGGGACGGGGACGAGCAGTACTTC. Protein: CASSHRDGDEQYF.